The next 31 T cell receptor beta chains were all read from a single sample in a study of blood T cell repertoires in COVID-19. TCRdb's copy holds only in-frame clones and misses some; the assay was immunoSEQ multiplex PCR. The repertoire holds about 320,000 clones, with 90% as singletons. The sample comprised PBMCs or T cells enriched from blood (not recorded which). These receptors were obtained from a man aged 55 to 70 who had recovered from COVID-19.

CDR3 loop: CASSGLSGYTF. The DNA for the CDR3 is TGTGCCAGCAGCGGTTTAAGTGGCTACACCTTC. The V call is TRBV12-3 or TRBV12-4, the J call TRBJ1-2, with D unresolved. This CDR3 has 11 amino acids. V lost 6 bases and J 7 bases, leaving 9 bases between the germline ends.

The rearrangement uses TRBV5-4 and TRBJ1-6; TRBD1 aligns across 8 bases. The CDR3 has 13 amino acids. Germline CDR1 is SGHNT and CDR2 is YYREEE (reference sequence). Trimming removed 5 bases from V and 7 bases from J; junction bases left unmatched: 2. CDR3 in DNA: TGTGCCAGCAGAGGGACAGGCAATTCACCCCTCCACTTT. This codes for CASRGTGNSPLHF.

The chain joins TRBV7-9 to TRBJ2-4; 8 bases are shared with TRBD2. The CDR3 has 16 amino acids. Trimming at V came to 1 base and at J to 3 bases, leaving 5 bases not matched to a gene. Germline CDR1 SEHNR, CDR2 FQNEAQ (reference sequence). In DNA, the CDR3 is TGTGCCAGCAGCTTAGAGGGGGGGACTAGCAAAAACATTCAGTACTTC. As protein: CASSLEGGTSKNIQYF.

CDR3 in amino acids: CASSSAGTFQETQYF. The CDR3 nucleotides read TGTGCCAGCAGCTCCGCCGGGACTTTTCAAGAGACCCAGTACTTC. This rearrangement joins TRBV9 to TRBJ2-5, with TRBD2 as a possible D gene (6 bases). Germline CDR1 reads SGDLS; CDR2 reads YYNGEE. The CDR3 runs 15 residues. Trimming cost V 4 bases and J 2 bases, with 15 bases left between them.

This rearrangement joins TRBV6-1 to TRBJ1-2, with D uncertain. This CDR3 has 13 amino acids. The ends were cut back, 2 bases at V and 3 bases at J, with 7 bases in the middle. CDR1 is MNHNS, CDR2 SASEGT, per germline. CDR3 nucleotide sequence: TGTGCCAGCAGTGAACATCGGGACTATGGCTACACCTTC. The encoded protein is CASSEHRDYGYTF.

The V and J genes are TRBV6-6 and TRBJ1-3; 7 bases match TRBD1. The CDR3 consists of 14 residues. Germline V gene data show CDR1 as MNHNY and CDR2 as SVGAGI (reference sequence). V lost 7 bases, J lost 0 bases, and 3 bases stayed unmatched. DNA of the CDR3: TGTGCCAGCAAGGGACAGCACTCTGGAAACACCATATATTTT. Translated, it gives CASKGQHSGNTIYF.

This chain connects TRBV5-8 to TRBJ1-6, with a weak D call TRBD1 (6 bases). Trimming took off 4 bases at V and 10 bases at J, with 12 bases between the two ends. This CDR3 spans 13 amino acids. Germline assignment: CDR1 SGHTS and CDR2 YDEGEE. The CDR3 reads CASSRTGKSPLHF. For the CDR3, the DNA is TGTGCCAGCAGCCGTACAGGGAAATCACCCCTCCACTTT.

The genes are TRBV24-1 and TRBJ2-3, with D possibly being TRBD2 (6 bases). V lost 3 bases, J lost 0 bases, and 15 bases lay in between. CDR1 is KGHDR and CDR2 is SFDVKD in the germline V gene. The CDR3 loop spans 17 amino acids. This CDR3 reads CATSDPGTVSSTDTQYF. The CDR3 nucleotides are TGTGCCACCAGTGATCCCGGGACTGTCTCTAGCACAGATACGCAGTATTTT.

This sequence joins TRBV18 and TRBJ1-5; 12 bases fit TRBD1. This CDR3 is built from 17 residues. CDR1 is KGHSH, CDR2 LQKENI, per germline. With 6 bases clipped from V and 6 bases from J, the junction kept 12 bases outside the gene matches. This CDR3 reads CASSRDRGPESTQPQHF. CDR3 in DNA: TGTGCCAGCTCCCGGGACAGGGGGCCAGAGAGTACTCAGCCCCAGCATTTT.

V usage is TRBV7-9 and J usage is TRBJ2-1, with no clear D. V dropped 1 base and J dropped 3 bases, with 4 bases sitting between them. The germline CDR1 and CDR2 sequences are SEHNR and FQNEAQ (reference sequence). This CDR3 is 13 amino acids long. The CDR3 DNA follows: TGTGCCAGCAGCTTAGACGGCTACAATGAGCAGTTCTTC. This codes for CASSLDGYNEQFF.

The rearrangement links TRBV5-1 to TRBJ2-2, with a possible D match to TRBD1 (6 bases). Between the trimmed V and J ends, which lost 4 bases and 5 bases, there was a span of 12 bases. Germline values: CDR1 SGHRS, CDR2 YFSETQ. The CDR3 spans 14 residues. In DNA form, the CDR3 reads TGCGCCAGCAGCAAGGGGGACCGGACCGGGGAGCTGTTTTTT. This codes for CASSKGDRTGELFF.

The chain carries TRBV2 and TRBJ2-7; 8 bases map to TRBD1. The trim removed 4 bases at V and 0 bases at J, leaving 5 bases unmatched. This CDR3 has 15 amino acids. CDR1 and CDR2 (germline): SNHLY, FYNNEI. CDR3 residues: CASSASQGASYEQYF. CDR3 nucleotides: TGTGCCAGCAGTGCTAGCCAGGGGGCCTCCTACGAGCAGTACTTC.

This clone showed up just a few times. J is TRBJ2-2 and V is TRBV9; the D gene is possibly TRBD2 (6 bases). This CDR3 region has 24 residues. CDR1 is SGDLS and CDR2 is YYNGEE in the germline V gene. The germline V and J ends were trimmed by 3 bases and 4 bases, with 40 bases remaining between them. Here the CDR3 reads CASSGPQYRDAGVGTRPITGELFF. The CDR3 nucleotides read TGTGCCAGCAGCGGACCGCAGTACCGGGACGCGGGTGTCGGGACTCGACCTATCACCGGGGAGCTGTTTTTT.

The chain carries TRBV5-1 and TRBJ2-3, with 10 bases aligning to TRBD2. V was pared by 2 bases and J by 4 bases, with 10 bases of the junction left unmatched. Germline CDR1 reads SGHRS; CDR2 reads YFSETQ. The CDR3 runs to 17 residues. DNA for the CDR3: TGCGCCAGCAGCTTAGAGCCTAGCGGGAGAAACCCAGATACGCAGTATTTT. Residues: CASSLEPSGRNPDTQYF. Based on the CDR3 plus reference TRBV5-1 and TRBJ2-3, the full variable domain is KAGVTQTPRYLIKTRGQQVTLSCSPISGHRSVSWYQQTPGQGLQFLFEYFSETQRNKGNFPGRFSGRQFSNSRSEMNVSTLELGDSALYLCASSLEPSGRNPDTQYFGPGTRLTVL.

This CDR3 reads CASSLLWALDTQYF. The DNA of the CDR3 is TGTGCCAGCAGCTTATTGTGGGCCCTAGATACGCAGTATTTT. The V call is TRBV7-9, the J call TRBJ2-3; unclear D gene. V was clipped by 2 bases and J by 5 bases, with 11 bases between them. Looked up from germline, CDR1 is SEHNR and CDR2 is FQNEAQ (reference sequence). This CDR3 is 14 amino acids long. The entire variable domain, with the rest obtained from reference TRBV7-9 and TRBJ2-3, is as follows: DTGVSQNPRHKITKRGQNVTFRCDPISEHNRLYWYRQTLGQGPEFLTYFQNEAQLEKSRLLSDRFSAERPKGSFSTLEIQRTEQGDSAMYLCASSLLWALDTQYFGPGTRLTVL.

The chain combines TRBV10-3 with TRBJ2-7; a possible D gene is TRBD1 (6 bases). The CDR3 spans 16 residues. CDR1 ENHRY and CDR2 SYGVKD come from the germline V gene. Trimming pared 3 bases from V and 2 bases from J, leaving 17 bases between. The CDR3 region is CAISDTGTPLTYEQYF. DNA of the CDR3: TGTGCCATCAGTGACACCGGGACACCTCTCACCTACGAGCAGTACTTC.

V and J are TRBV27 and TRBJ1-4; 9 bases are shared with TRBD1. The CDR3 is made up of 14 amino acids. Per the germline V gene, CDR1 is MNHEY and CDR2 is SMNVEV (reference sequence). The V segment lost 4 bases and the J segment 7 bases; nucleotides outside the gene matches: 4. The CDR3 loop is CASSSTGGREKLFF. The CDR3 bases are TGTGCCAGCAGTTCGACAGGGGGTCGTGAAAAACTGTTTTTT.

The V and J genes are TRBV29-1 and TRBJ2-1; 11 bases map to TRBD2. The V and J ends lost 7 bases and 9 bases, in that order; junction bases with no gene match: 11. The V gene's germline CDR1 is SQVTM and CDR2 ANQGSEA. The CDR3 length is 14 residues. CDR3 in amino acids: CSALGASGRTEQFF. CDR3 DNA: TGCAGCGCCCTAGGGGCTAGCGGGAGGACTGAGCAGTTCTTC.

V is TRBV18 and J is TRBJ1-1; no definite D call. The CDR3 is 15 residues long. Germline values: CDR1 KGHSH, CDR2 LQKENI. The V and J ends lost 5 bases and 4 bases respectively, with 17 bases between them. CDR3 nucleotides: TGTGCCAGCTCAGCAGATCGGGTGTTTGTCACTGAAGCTTTCTTT. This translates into CASSADRVFVTEAFF. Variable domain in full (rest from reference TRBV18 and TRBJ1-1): NAGVMQNPRHLVRRRGQEARLRCSPMKGHSHVYWYRQLPEEGLKFMVYLQKENIIDESGMPKERFSAEFPKEGPSILRIQQVVRGDSAAYFCASSADRVFVTEAFFGQGTRLTVV.

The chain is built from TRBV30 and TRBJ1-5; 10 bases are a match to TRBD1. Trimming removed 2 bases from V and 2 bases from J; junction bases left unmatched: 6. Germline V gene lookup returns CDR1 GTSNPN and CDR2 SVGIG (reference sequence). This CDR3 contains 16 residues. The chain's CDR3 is CAWSTPGTGGNQPQHF. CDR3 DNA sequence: TGTGCCTGGAGTACACCCGGGACAGGGGGCAATCAGCCCCAGCATTTT.

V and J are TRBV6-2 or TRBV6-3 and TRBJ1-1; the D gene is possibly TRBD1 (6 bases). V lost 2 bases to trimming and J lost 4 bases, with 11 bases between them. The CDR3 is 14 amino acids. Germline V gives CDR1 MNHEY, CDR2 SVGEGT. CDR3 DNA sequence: TGTGCCAGCAGTTACCCCGAGGGGGTCACTGAAGCTTTCTTT. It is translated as CASSYPEGVTEAFF.

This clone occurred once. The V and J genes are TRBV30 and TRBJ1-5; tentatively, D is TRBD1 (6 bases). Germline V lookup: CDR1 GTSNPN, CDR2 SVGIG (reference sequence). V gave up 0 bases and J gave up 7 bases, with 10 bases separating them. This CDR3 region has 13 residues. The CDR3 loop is CAWSVGGWQPQHF. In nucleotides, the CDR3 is TGTGCCTGGAGTGTAGGGGGTTGGCAGCCCCAGCATTTT.

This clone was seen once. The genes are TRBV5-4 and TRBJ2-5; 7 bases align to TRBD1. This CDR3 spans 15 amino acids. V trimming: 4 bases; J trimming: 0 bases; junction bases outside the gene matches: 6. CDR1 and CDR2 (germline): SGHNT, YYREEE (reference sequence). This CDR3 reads CASSQTGTDQETQYF. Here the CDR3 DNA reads TGTGCCAGCAGCCAGACTGGGACAGACCAAGAGACCCAGTACTTC.

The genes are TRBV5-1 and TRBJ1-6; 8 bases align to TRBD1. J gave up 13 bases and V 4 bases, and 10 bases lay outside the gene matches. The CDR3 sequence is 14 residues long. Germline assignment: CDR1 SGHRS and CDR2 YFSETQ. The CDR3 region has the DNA TGCGCCAGCAGCGAGGACAGGGCGCTCATGCCCCTCCACTTT. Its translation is CASSEDRALMPLHF. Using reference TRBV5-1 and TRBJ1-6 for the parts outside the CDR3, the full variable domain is KAGVTQTPRYLIKTRGQQVTLSCSPISGHRSVSWYQQTPGQGLQFLFEYFSETQRNKGNFPGRFSGRQFSNSRSEMNVSTLELGDSALYLCASSEDRALMPLHFGNGTRLTVT.

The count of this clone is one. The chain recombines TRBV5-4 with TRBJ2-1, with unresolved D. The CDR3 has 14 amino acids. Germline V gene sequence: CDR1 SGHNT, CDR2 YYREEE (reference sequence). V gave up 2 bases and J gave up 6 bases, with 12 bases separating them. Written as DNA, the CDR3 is TGTGCCAGCAGCTTTTTCTCCTTCCCCAATGAGCAGTTCTTC. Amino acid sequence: CASSFFSFPNEQFF.

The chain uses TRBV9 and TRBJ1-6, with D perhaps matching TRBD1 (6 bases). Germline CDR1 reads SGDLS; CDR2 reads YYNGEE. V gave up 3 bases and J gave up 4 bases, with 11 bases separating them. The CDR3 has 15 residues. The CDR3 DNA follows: TGTGCCAGCAGCGAGTTACAGGGATATAATTCACCCCTCCACTTT. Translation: CASSELQGYNSPLHF. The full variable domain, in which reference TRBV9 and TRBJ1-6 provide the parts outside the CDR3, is DSGVTQTPKHLITATGQRVTLRCSPRSGDLSVYWYQQSLDQGLQFLIQYYNGEERAKGNILERFSAQQFPDLHSELNLSSLELGDSALYFCASSELQGYNSPLHFGNGTRLTVT.

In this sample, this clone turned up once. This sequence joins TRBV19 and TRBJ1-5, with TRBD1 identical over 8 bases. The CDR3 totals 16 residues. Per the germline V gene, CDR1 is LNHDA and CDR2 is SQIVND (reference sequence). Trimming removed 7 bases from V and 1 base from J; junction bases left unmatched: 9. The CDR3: CASKRGRTGSNQPQHF. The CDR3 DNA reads TGTGCCAGTAAACGAGGCAGGACAGGGAGCAATCAGCCCCAGCATTTT.

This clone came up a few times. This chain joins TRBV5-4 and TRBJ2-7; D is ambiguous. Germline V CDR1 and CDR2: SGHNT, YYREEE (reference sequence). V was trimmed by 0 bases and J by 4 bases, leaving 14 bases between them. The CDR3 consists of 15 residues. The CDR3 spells CASSLVGALGYEQYF. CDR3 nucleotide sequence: TGTGCCAGCAGCTTGGTTGGCGCCCTCGGGTACGAGCAGTACTTC. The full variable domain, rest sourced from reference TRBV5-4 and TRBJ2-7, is ETGVTQSPTHLIKTRGQQVTLRCSSQSGHNTVSWYQQALGQGPQFIFQYYREEENGRGNFPPRFSGLQFPNYSSELNVNALELDDSALYLCASSLVGALGYEQYFGPGTRLTVT.

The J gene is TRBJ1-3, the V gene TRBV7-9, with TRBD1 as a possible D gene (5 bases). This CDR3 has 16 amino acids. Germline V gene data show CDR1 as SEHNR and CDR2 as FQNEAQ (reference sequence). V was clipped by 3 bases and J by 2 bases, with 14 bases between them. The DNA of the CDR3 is TGTGCCAGCAGCTTTTTCCCAGGGATTCCTGGAAACACCATATATTTT. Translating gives CASSFFPGIPGNTIYF. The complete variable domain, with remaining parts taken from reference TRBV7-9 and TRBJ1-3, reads DTGVSQNPRHKITKRGQNVTFRCDPISEHNRLYWYRQTLGQGPEFLTYFQNEAQLEKSRLLSDRFSAERPKGSFSTLEIQRTEQGDSAMYLCASSFFPGIPGNTIYFGEGSWLTVV.

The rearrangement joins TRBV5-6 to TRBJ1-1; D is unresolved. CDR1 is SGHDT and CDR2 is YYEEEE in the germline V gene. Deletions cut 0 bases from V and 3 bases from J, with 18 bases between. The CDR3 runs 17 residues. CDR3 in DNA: TGTGCCAGCAGCTTGGGAAACTTAGTCCCGATCCACACTGAAGCTTTCTTT. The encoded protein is CASSLGNLVPIHTEAFF. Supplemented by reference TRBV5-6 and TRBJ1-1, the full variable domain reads DAGVTQSPTHLIKTRGQQVTLRCSPKSGHDTVSWYQQALGQGPQFIFQYYEEEERQRGNFPDRFSGHQFPNYSSELNVNALLLGDSALYLCASSLGNLVPIHTEAFFGQGTRLTVV.

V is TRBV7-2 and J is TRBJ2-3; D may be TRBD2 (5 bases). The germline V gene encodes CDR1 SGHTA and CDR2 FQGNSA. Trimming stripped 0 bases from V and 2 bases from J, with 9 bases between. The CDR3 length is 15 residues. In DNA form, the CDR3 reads TGTGCCAGCAGCTTAGCGGGGAGCCCCACAGATACGCAGTATTTT. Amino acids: CASSLAGSPTDTQYF.